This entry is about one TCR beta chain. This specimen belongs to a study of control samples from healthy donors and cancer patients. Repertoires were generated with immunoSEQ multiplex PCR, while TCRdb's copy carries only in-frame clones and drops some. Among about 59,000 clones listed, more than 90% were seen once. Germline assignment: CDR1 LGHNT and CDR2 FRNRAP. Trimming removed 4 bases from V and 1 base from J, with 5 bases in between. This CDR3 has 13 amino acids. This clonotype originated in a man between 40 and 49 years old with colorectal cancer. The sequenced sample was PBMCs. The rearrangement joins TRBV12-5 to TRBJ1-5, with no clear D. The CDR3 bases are TGTGCTAGTGGTTACGACAGCAATCAGCCCCAGCATTTT. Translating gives CASGYDSNQPQHF.